This is a list of T cell receptor beta chains from one sample in a study of T-cell memory formation after mild COVID-19. From the 5' RACE reads, TCRdb called clonotypes with MiXCR, one entry per CDR3 protein. The sample has some 340,000 distinct CDR3 sequences, roughly 13% seen once. The specimen was PBMCs or a T cell subset sorted from them (not recorded which). The receptors originated from a man younger than 30 who had mild COVID-19 (a few samples of this study predate the infection). Cell type and time point are not known. Both conserved end residues are part of each CDR3. D genes are given only for firm matches. Rows give clone size only sometimes, using once, few, many, or a class for an expanded clone.

>NA|NA|13|TRBJ1-2|TRBV20-1
CSAREDSNYGYTF
TGCAGTGCTAGAGAGGACAGTAACTATGGCTACACCTTC
>NA|TRBD2|16|TRBJ2-3|TRBV6-2/TRBV6-3
CASSILRDYNTDTQYF
TGTGCCAGCAGCATCCTCCGGGACTACAACACAGATACGCAGTATTTT
>NA|TRBD2|13|TRBJ2-3|TRBV29-1
CSVRGLGQDTQYF
TGCAGCGTCCGAGGACTAGGACAAGATACGCAGTATTTT
>few|NA|14|TRBJ1-1|TRBV12-3/TRBV12-4
CASTLQGSNTEAFF
TGTGCCAGCACTTTACAGGGATCGAACACTGAAGCTTTCTTT
>NA|NA|18|TRBJ1-1|TRBV11-2
CASSAGIRMGLRNTEAFF
TGTGCCAGCAGCGCCGGCATTCGAATGGGCCTACGAAACACTGAAGCTTTCTTT
>NA|NA|16|TRBJ1-5|TRBV15
CATSRVPPTGAEPQHF
TGTGCCACCAGCAGAGTCCCTCCCACGGGGGCCGAGCCCCAGCATTTT
>NA|TRBD1|17|TRBJ2-5|TRBV24-1
CATSPGTGYTWGETQYF
TGTGCCACCAGCCCCGGGACAGGTTATACTTGGGGGGAGACCCAGTACTTC
>many|NA|14|TRBJ1-6|TRBV5-1
CASSLGAGDSPLHF
TGCGCCAGCAGCTTGGGGGCAGGGGATTCACCCCTCCACTTT
>few|TRBD2|14|TRBJ2-7|TRBV3-1
CASSPPGRAYEQYF
TGTGCCAGCAGCCCCCCTGGGAGGGCCTACGAGCAGTACTTC
>NA|NA|13|TRBJ1-4|TRBV6-5
CASSYSGNEKLFF
TGTGCCAGCAGTTACTCGGGTAATGAAAAACTGTTTTTT
>few|NA|15|TRBJ2-4|TRBV6-4
CASSDQTGPNSIQYF
TGTGCCAGCAGTGACCAGACAGGCCCAAACTCCATTCAGTACTTC
>many|TRBD1|13|TRBJ2-3|TRBV5-1
CASSRDREDTQYF
TGCGCCAGCAGCAGGGACAGGGAAGATACGCAGTATTTT
>NA|NA|15|TRBJ2-6|TRBV2
CASEAQSSGANVLTF
TGTGCCAGCGAGGCGCAGAGCTCTGGGGCCAACGTCCTGACTTTC
>few|NA|12|TRBJ1-1|TRBV3-1
CASSPGAAEAFF
TGTGCCAGCAGCCCAGGGGCGGCGGAAGCTTTCTTT
>NA|NA|14|TRBJ1-2|TRBV5-1
CASSPTTGRNGYTF
TGCGCCAGCAGTCCTACGACGGGGAGGAATGGCTACACCTTC
>NA|NA|16|TRBJ2-1|TRBV7-2
CASSLGLAPQYNEQFF
TGTGCCAGCAGCTTAGGTCTAGCCCCCCAATACAATGAGCAGTTCTTC
>few|NA|15|TRBJ2-2|TRBV12-3/TRBV12-4
CASSLGDGWAGELFF
TGTGCCAGCAGTTTAGGCGACGGGTGGGCCGGGGAGCTGTTTTTT
>NA|NA|16|TRBJ1-5|TRBV9
CASSPHGADTNQPQHF
TGTGCCAGCAGCCCCCACGGGGCGGATACTAATCAGCCCCAGCATTTT
>NA|TRBD1|14|TRBJ1-2|TRBV6-5
CASRRGQGDYGYTF
TGTGCCAGCAGGCGGGGACAGGGGGACTATGGCTACACCTTC
>few|TRBD2|17|TRBJ2-1|TRBV7-9
CASSLFASGGLYNEQFF
TGTGCCAGCAGCTTATTCGCTAGCGGGGGCCTATACAATGAGCAGTTCTTC
>NA|TRBD1|13|TRBJ1-1|TRBV18
CASSPNRDSEAFF
TGTGCCAGCTCACCAAATCGGGACAGTGAAGCTTTCTTT
>few|NA|14|TRBJ2-2|TRBV4-3
CASSRGETVGELFF
TGCGCCAGCAGCCGTGGAGAAACAGTCGGGGAGCTGTTTTTT
>NA|TRBD2|15|TRBJ2-1|TRBV7-9
CASSLTAGGSNEQFF
TGTGCCAGCAGCTTAACAGCGGGGGGCTCTAATGAGCAGTTCTTC
>NA|TRBD1|14|TRBJ2-1|TRBV2
CASSVQGARNEQFF
TGTGCCAGCAGTGTTCAGGGGGCGAGAAATGAGCAGTTCTTC
>few|TRBD1|12|TRBJ2-3|TRBV6-2/TRBV6-3
CASRDDRGPVYF
TGTGCCAGCAGAGACGACAGGGGGCCAGTGTATTTT
>NA|NA|11|TRBJ2-2|TRBV29-1
CSASSAGELFF
TGCAGCGCGAGTTCGGCCGGGGAGCTGTTTTTT
>NA|NA|13|TRBJ1-2|TRBV7-8
CASSRGYGNGYTF
TGTGCCAGCAGCCGAGGATATGGGAATGGCTACACCTTC
>few|TRBD1|15|TRBJ1-1|TRBV20-1
CSADVPGQGGTEAFF
TGCAGTGCCGATGTCCCGGGACAGGGTGGAACTGAAGCTTTCTTT
>few|TRBD2|17|TRBJ2-5|TRBV6-2/TRBV6-3
CASSHTRLAGLQETQYF
TGTGCCAGCAGTCACACCCGACTAGCGGGGCTCCAAGAGACCCAGTACTTC
>NA|TRBD1|13|TRBJ1-5|TRBV6-4
CASSDSPGGGQHF
TGTGCCAGCAGTGACTCACCAGGGGGCGGCCAGCATTTT
>NA|NA|15|TRBJ1-5|TRBV20-1
CSAREGDWSNQPQHF
TGCAGTGCTAGAGAAGGGGATTGGAGCAATCAGCCCCAGCATTTT
>once|NA|20|TRBJ1-2|TRBV20-1
CSARGGARADRAPNNYGYTF
TGCAGTGCTAGAGGAGGAGCCAGGGCCGATCGAGCACCCAATAACTATGGCTACACCTTC
>NA|TRBD1|14|TRBJ1-4|TRBV3-1
CASSQTGDGGKLFF
TGTGCCAGCAGCCAAACAGGGGATGGGGGAAAACTGTTTTTT
>few|NA|17|TRBJ2-3|TRBV9
CASSEKIAEAFTDTQYF
TGTGCCAGCAGCGAAAAAATAGCGGAGGCCTTCACAGATACGCAGTATTTT
>NA|NA|15|TRBJ1-3|TRBV4-1
CASSQLWTAGNTIYF
TGCGCCAGCAGCCAGTTGTGGACGGCTGGAAACACCATATATTTT
>NA|TRBD1|18|TRBJ1-3|TRBV28
CASSSPRRQGVAGNTIYF
TGTGCCAGCAGTTCCCCCCGGCGGCAGGGGGTGGCTGGAAACACCATATATTTT
>few|NA|15|TRBJ2-3|TRBV6-5
CASSPLFTSTDTQYF
TGTGCCAGCAGTCCCTTGTTCACAAGCACAGATACGCAGTATTTT
>NA|NA|13|TRBJ1-2|TRBV4-3
CASSQAGPNGYTF
TGCGCCAGCAGCCAAGCAGGACCTAATGGCTACACCTTC
>NA|NA|15|TRBJ2-3|TRBV28
CASNTRRLTPDTQYF
TGTGCCAGCAACACCAGGCGACTAACCCCAGATACGCAGTATTTT
>few|TRBD1|16|TRBJ1-5|TRBV30
CAWSVGAGGLNQPQHF
TGTGCCTGGAGTGTAGGGGCAGGGGGCCTCAATCAGCCCCAGCATTTT
>many|NA|12|TRBJ2-1|TRBV7-2
CASSLGGGPLFF
TGTGCCAGCAGCTTAGGTGGGGGGCCCTTGTTCTTC
>NA|NA|14|TRBJ2-3|TRBV2
CASSEDYPGHRKYF
TGTGCCAGCAGTGAAGATTACCCGGGACATCGCAAGTATTTT
>few|NA|12|TRBJ1-1|TRBV6-5
CASSYSAGEAFF
TGTGCCAGCAGTTACTCGGCCGGGGAAGCTTTCTTT
>many|TRBD1|14|TRBJ2-7|TRBV6-2/TRBV6-3
CASSYWGQTYEQYF
TGTGCCAGCAGTTACTGGGGACAGACCTACGAGCAGTACTTC
>NA|TRBD2|18|TRBJ2-3|TRBV11-2
CASSLVVILGRGDYTQYF
TGTGCCAGCAGCTTAGTGGTGATCCTTGGGCGGGGGGATTATACGCAGTATTTT
>many|TRBD2|16|TRBJ2-1|TRBV7-2
CASSLGAGGHYNEQFF
TGTGCCAGCAGCTTAGGGGCGGGGGGACATTACAATGAGCAGTTCTTC
>NA|TRBD2|16|TRBJ2-3|TRBV9
CASSTLAGGHSDTQYF
TGTGCCAGCAGCACTCTAGCGGGGGGGCATTCGGATACGCAGTATTTT
>many|TRBD1|15|TRBJ1-5|TRBV5-1
CASSAATGEGQPQHF
TGCGCCAGCAGCGCAGCAACAGGGGAAGGACAGCCCCAGCATTTT
>NA|TRBD2|16|TRBJ2-3|TRBV5-1
CASSEGLAVPTDTQYF
TGCGCCAGCAGCGAGGGACTAGCGGTTCCCACAGATACGCAGTATTTT
>NA|NA|14|TRBJ2-7|TRBV12-3/TRBV12-4
CASSFGLDGYEQYF
TGTGCCAGCAGTTTTGGACTCGACGGTTACGAGCAGTACTTC
>NA|NA|16|TRBJ1-1|TRBV29-1
CSVLGGQGVWVTEAFF
TGCAGCGTCTTGGGGGGTCAGGGCGTTTGGGTCACTGAAGCTTTCTTT